The 10 T cell receptor beta chains below all came from one sample that was sequenced in a study of T cells in Graves' hyperthyroidism and ophthalmopathy. Authors of the study amplified TCR beta CDR3 regions from RNA transcripts. RT-PCR in the first round (using the HTBI primer set) targeted the TCR CDR3. Using its own MiXCR run on the multiplex PCR reads, TCRdb lists one record per CDR3 protein. This table has about 720,000 distinct CDR3 sequences, roughly 15% appearing once. Sequencing was done on a sample of blood. All receptors derive from a man between 18 and 29 years old with Graves' hyperthyroidism.

Details on this clonotype: A much larger clone sits a single nucleotide away, making a read error possible. This sequence joins TRBV28 and TRBJ2-7; possible D gene TRBD2, 5 bases. CDR3 size: 13 residues. Germline CDR1 is MDHEN and CDR2 is SYDVKM. The V gene lost 8 bases and the J gene lost 2 bases, with 13 bases spanning the gap. This chain's CDR3 is CASQSSWTYEQYF. In DNA form, the CDR3 reads TGTGCCAGCCAGTCTAGCTGGACCTACGAGCAGTACTTC. The variable domain in full, completed from reference TRBV28 and TRBJ2-7, reads DVKVTQSSRYLVKRTGEKVFLECVQDMDHENMFWYRQDPGLGLRLIYFSYDVKMKEKGDIPEGYSVSREKKERFSLILESASTNQTSMYLCASQSSWTYEQYFGPGTRLTVT.

This clonotype was recorded at least ten times. This chain links TRBV18 with TRBJ2-1; D is tentatively TRBD1 or TRBD2 (6 bases each). The CDR3 has 16 residues. Germline V gene data show CDR1 as KGHSH and CDR2 as LQKENI. V lost 3 bases and J 9 bases, leaving 21 bases between the germline ends. This chain's CDR3 is CASSPPAAGTIGEQFF. In DNA form, the CDR3 reads TGTGCCAGCTCACCCCCAGCGGCGGGGACAATAGGTGAGCAGTTCTTC.

The chain uses TRBV20-1 and TRBJ2-1; 14 nucleotides agree with TRBD2. Germline trimming cut 5 bases from V and 10 bases from J; bases unmatched to any gene: 19. Germline V gene sequence: CDR1 DFQATT, CDR2 SNEGSKA (reference sequence). CDR3 length equals 18 residues. The CDR3 region has the DNA TGCAGTGCTTACTCGAATCTTCCGGGACTAGCGGGAGCAAGGGAGCAGTTCTTC. It specifies CSAYSNLPGLAGAREQFF.

In its sample, this clonotype was seen once. The DNA of the CDR3 is TGTGCCAGCTCAGTCGTAGGACTCCCTGGCACAGATACGCAGTATTTT. Amino acids: CASSVVGLPGTDTQYF. The chain uses TRBV18 and TRBJ2-3; perhaps TRBD2 as D (5 bases). In germline, CDR1 is KGHSH, CDR2 LQKENI. The CDR3 has 16 amino acids. The germline V and J ends were trimmed by 5 bases and 1 base, with 16 bases remaining between them.

At least ten counts were recorded for this clonotype. V and J are TRBV11-2 and TRBJ2-1, with D tentatively TRBD1 (6 bases). V dropped 4 bases and J dropped 4 bases, with 14 bases sitting between them. The CDR3 covers 15 residues. Germline loops: CDR1 SGHAT, CDR2 FQNNGV. The CDR3 is CASSYSGQIYNEQFF. The CDR3 DNA reads TGTGCCAGCAGCTATTCTGGACAGATATACAATGAGCAGTTCTTC.

In this sample, this clonotype turned up many times. The chain carries TRBV28 and TRBJ1-5; 12 bases align to TRBD1. The germline gives CDR1 MDHEN, CDR2 SYDVKM. The CDR3 has 15 residues. V was pared by 2 bases and J by 9 bases, with 5 bases of the junction left unmatched. CDR3 amino acids: CASSLEGTGGWPQHF. CDR3 DNA sequence: TGTGCCAGCAGTTTAGAAGGGACAGGGGGCTGGCCCCAGCATTTT.

This clonotype was counted many times. The J gene is TRBJ2-5, the V gene TRBV2; perhaps TRBD1 as D (6 bases). Germline values: CDR1 SNHLY, CDR2 FYNNEI. The V end lost 5 bases, the J end lost 1 base, and 11 bases lay between the germline ends. The CDR3 sequence is 14 residues long. This chain's CDR3 is CASSQDRGQETQYF. CDR3 in DNA: TGTGCCAGCAGTCAGGACAGAGGCCAAGAGACCCAGTACTTC. The full variable domain, in which reference TRBV2 and TRBJ2-5 provide the parts outside the CDR3, is EPEVTQTPSHQVTQMGQEVILRCVPISNHLYFYWYRQILGQKVEFLVSFYNNEISEKSEIFDDQFSVERPDGSNFTLKIRSTKLEDSAMYFCASSQDRGQETQYFGPGTRLLVL.

The table lists this clonotype with many counts. The gene calls are TRBV10-1 and TRBJ2-7; no clear D gene. From germline, CDR1 is WNHNN and CDR2 SYGVQD (reference sequence). The CDR3 runs 15 residues. The V end was cut by 0 bases, the J end by 0 bases, with 9 bases between. CDR3 sequence: CASSESGRPSYEQYF. Written as DNA, the CDR3 is TGCGCCAGCAGTGAGTCCGGCAGGCCCTCCTACGAGCAGTACTTC.

In this sample, this clonotype turned up many times. The rearrangement uses TRBV28 and TRBJ2-7, with D maybe TRBD1 (6 bases). The length of the CDR3 is 13 residues. Germline V CDR1 and CDR2: MDHEN, SYDVKM. V lost 9 bases, J lost 0 bases, and 12 bases lay in between. CDR3 sequence: CASRTVLSYEQYF. The CDR3 DNA is TGTGCCAGTCGGACAGTCCTCTCCTACGAGCAGTACTTC.

The CDR3 region is CSAREQGLLNNSPLHF. The CDR3 nucleotides are TGCAGTGCTAGGGAACAGGGGTTACTAAATAATTCACCCCTCCACTTT. This rearrangement joins TRBV20-1 to TRBJ1-6; 7 bases map to TRBD1. Germline CDR1 and CDR2: DFQATT and SNEGSKA (reference sequence). The CDR3 length is 16 residues. J gave up 5 bases and V 3 bases, and 10 bases lay outside the gene matches.